One T cell receptor beta chain is described in this entry. This entry is derived from a study of T cell changes during pregnancy in multiple sclerosis. Germline assignment: CDR1 ENHRY and CDR2 SYGVKD. The CDR3 covers 14 residues. Trimming left V 3 bases short and J 0 bases short, with 9 bases between. Data came from immunoSEQ multiplex PCR; TCRdb stores just in-frame clones and leaves some out. The repertoire includes 25,000 to 30,000 clones, 89% of them detected once, and around 0.8% sits in the top ten. The gene calls are TRBV10-3 and TRBJ2-7; tentatively, D is TRBD1 (5 bases). The sample consisted of CD4+ T cells from peripheral blood mononuclear cells, taken in the second trimester of pregnancy. This clonotype originated in a female donor with multiple sclerosis, enrolled in a pregnancy study. Here the CDR3 DNA reads TGTGCCATCAGTGAAGGGGCTCGCTCCTACGAGCAGTACTTC. Residues: CAISEGARSYEQYF.